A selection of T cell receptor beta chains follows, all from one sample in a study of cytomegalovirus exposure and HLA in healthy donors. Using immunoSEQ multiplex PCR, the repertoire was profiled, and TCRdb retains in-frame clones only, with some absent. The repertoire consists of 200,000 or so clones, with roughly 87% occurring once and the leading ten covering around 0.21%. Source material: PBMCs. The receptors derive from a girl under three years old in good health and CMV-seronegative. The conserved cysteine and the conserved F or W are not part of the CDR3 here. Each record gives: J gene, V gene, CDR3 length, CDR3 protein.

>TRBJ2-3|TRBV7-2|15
ASSLLGLAAGTDTQY
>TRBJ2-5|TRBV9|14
ASSVGLAGVEETQY
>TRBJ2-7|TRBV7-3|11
ASSETGTSGKY
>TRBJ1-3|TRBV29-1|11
SVVAGVTNTIY
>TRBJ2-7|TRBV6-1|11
ATKSGSRYEQY
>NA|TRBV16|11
ASSQDRAHEQY
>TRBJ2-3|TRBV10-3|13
AISELAGITDTQY
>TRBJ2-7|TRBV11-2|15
ASSLVGSERGNYEQY
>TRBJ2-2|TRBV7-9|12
ASSLGGTRRELF
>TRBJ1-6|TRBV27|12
ASRYDRAGSPLH